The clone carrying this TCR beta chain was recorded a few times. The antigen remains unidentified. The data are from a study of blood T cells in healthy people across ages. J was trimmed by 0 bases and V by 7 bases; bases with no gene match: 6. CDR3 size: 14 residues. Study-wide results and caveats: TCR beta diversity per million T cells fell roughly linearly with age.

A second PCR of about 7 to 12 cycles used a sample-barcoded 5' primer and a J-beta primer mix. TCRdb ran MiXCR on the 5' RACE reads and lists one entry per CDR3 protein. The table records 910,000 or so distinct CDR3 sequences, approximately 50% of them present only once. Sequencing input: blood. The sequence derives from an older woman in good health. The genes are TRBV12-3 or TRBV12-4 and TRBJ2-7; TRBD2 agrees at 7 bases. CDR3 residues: CASNRGGSSYEQYF. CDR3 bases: TGTGCCAGCAATAGGGGCGGGAGCTCCTACGAGCAGTACTTC.